This TCR beta chain was sequenced for a study of Graves' ophthalmopathy and Graves' hyperthyroidism. Findings and caveats of the study: Blood contained most expanded thyroid clonotypes exceeding 0.001 frequency. Using 13 signatures, a model distinguished ophthalmopathy from stable hyperthyroidism, reaching around 88% sensitivity and approximately 81% specificity.

As the template, RNA transcripts were used to amplify TCR beta CDR3 regions. Scientists carried out first-round RT-PCR using HTBI primers and then a second-round multiplex PCR. Each CDR3 protein gets one entry after TCRdb re-called the multiplex PCR reads with MiXCR. The repertoire holds some 250,000 distinct CDR3 sequences, with about 47% as singletons. Turning to this clonotype: Antigen specificity is unknown. Lacking the conserved final phenylalanine or tryptophan, this CDR3 likely reflects a read error.

The clonotype originates from an adult man with Graves' ophthalmopathy. The sample taken for sequencing was peripheral blood.

CDR3 sequence: CASSQLAGGQYG. In DNA form, the CDR3 reads TGTGCCAGCAGTCAGTTAGCGGGAGGACAGTACGGC. The chain has TRBV12-3 or TRBV12-4 and TRBJ2-5; 10 bases match TRBD2. V lost 5 bases and J lost 11; bases outside the gene matches: 5. CDR3 length: 12 amino acids.